One and the same sample provided the 17 T cell receptor beta chains below, sequenced in a study of identical twins. MiXCR was run by TCRdb on the 5' RACE reads, yielding one entry per CDR3 protein. This table holds around 250,000 distinct CDR3 sequences, about an eighth found once. These sequences were also reported in another study, on yellow fever vaccine responses in identical twins.

Sample: memory (CD45RO+) T cells sorted from blood. The receptors originated from a woman younger than 30 in good health.

The chain uses TRBV28 and TRBJ2-7; the D call may be TRBD1 or TRBD2 (5 bases each). Trimming stripped 7 bases from V and 0 bases from J, with 19 bases between. The CDR3 extends over 16 amino acids. Germline V CDR1 and CDR2: MDHEN, SYDVKM. The DNA of the CDR3 is TGTGCCAGCACCCCCGACTCGGGGACCCTCTCCTACGAGCAGTACTTC. The encoded protein is CASTPDSGTLSYEQYF.

This clonotype was seen only a few times. V usage is TRBV28 and J usage is TRBJ2-2, with no clear D. The CDR3 runs to 17 residues. The V gene lost 6 bases and the J gene lost 6 bases, with 23 bases spanning the gap. Per germline, CDR1 MDHEN and CDR2 SYDVKM. The CDR3 nucleotides are TGTGCCAGCAGACCCCATAAGTGGGGTTTTTCGTCCGGGGAGCTGTTTTTT. This sequence encodes CASRPHKWGFSSGELFF. The full variable domain, completed using reference TRBV28 and TRBJ2-2, is DVKVTQSSRYLVKRTGEKVFLECVQDMDHENMFWYRQDPGLGLRLIYFSYDVKMKEKGDIPEGYSVSREKKERFSLILESASTNQTSMYLCASRPHKWGFSSGELFFGEGSRLTVL.

The chain links TRBV7-3 to TRBJ2-5; possible D gene TRBD2, 6 bases. Germline CDR1 SGHTA, CDR2 FQGTGA. With 1 base removed from V and 5 bases from J, the gap between germline ends came to 14 bases. This CDR3 is 15 amino acids long. The chain's CDR3 is CASSLIPTSLETQYF. The CDR3 region has the DNA TGTGCCAGCAGCTTAATTCCGACTAGTCTGGAGACCCAGTACTTC.

This clonotype turned up a few times. The chain is built from TRBV7-2 and TRBJ2-6; 7 bases map to TRBD1. The CDR3 contains 14 residues. V dropped 0 bases and J dropped 11; count of bases not matched to a gene: 4. Germline assignment: CDR1 SGHTA and CDR2 FQGNSA. The DNA for the CDR3 is TGTGCCAGCAGCTTAGCTGGGACAGCCCACGTCCTGACTTTC. Its translation is CASSLAGTAHVLTF.

This clonotype has just a few counts. The V and J genes are TRBV7-8 and TRBJ2-7; D remains ambiguous. The V end was cut by 6 bases, the J end by 4 bases, with 16 bases between. The CDR3 sequence is 14 residues long. Germline loops: CDR1 SGHVS, CDR2 FQNEAQ. In DNA, the CDR3 is TGTGCCAGCAGACCTAGTACCGCGAGGTACGAGCAGTACTTC. Translated, it gives CASRPSTARYEQYF.

In this sample, this clonotype turned up a few times. The rearrangement uses TRBV27 and TRBJ2-1; D not certain. Trimming took 2 bases from V and 0 from J, leaving 8 bases between them. This CDR3 is built from 15 residues. Germline CDR1 MNHEY, CDR2 SMNVEV (reference sequence). The CDR3: CASSLLSGSYNEQFF. CDR3 sequence (DNA): TGTGCCAGCAGTTTACTTTCCGGCTCCTACAATGAGCAGTTCTTC.

By sample share, this clonotype is medium-sized. The rearrangement uses TRBV12-3 or TRBV12-4 and TRBJ2-7, with D tentatively TRBD2 (5 bases). The CDR3 covers 15 residues. V lost 3 bases to trimming and J lost 5 bases, with 17 bases between them. This chain's CDR3 is CASSFVFRESHEQYF. DNA for the CDR3: TGTGCCAGCAGTTTTGTGTTCCGGGAAAGCCACGAGCAGTACTTC.

This clonotype came up many times. This chain links TRBV18 with TRBJ1-4; D is possibly TRBD1 (6 bases). Germline V lookup: CDR1 KGHSH, CDR2 LQKENI. This CDR3 is 12 amino acids long. The V end lost 8 bases, the J end lost 4 bases, and 8 bases lay between the germline ends. CDR3 sequence (DNA): TGTGCCAGCAGCAGGGGTAATGAAAAACTGTTTTTT. Translating it yields CASSRGNEKLFF.

This clonotype was detected a few times. The rearrangement joins TRBV7-9 to TRBJ2-5; D possibly corresponds to TRBD2 (5 bases). Germline CDR1 is SEHNR and CDR2 is FQNEAQ (reference sequence). The CDR3 length is 13 residues. The ends were cut back, 7 bases at V and 2 bases at J, with 11 bases in the middle. The CDR3 loop reads CASTQRGQETQYF. The CDR3 DNA is TGTGCCAGCACACAACGGGGACAAGAGACCCAGTACTTC. Based on the CDR3 plus reference TRBV7-9 and TRBJ2-5, the full variable domain is DTGVSQNPRHKITKRGQNVTFRCDPISEHNRLYWYRQTLGQGPEFLTYFQNEAQLEKSRLLSDRFSAERPKGSFSTLEIQRTEQGDSAMYLCASTQRGQETQYFGPGTRLLVL.

This clonotype was seen ten or more times. The chain is built from TRBV11-1 and TRBJ2-1, with D unclear. V gave up 2 bases and J gave up 8 bases, with 10 bases separating them. The CDR3 has 13 amino acids. CDR1 SGHAT and CDR2 FQDESV come from the germline V gene (reference sequence). CDR3 DNA: TGTGCCAGCAGCTTAAAGAGGATTGATGAGCAGTTCTTC. Its protein is CASSLKRIDEQFF.

The chain combines TRBV7-3 with TRBJ1-1, with D unresolved. Germline V gene data show CDR1 as SGHTA and CDR2 as FQGTGA. Trimming took off 0 bases at V and 5 bases at J, with 7 bases between the two ends. The CDR3 has 13 residues. This chain's CDR3 is CASSLTGRTEAFF. Here the CDR3 DNA reads TGTGCCAGCAGCTTAACTGGGAGGACTGAAGCTTTCTTT.

This clonotype was seen many times. The rearrangement joins TRBV12-3 or TRBV12-4 to TRBJ2-7; D gene uncertain. Trimming shortened V by 3 bases and J by 1 base, and 7 bases separated the two germline ends. The CDR3 totals 13 residues. CDR3 DNA: TGTGCCAGCAGTTTGGTCAAATCCTACGAGCAGTACTTC. Amino acid sequence: CASSLVKSYEQYF.

The chain links TRBV7-9 to TRBJ2-4; 7 bases align to TRBD1. V shed 5 bases and J 8 bases; nucleotides not matched to a gene: 12. Germline V gene lookup returns CDR1 SEHNR and CDR2 FQNEAQ (reference sequence). CDR3 length: 15 amino acids. The CDR3 protein is CASSPGQPGGDIQYF. The CDR3, as DNA: TGTGCCAGCAGCCCGGGACAGCCGGGTGGGGACATTCAGTACTTC.

The genes are TRBV29-1 and TRBJ2-7; perhaps TRBD1 as D (7 bases). The germline gives CDR1 SQVTM, CDR2 ANQGSEA. This CDR3 is 15 amino acids long. Between the trimmed V and J ends, which lost 0 bases and 7 bases, there was a span of 19 bases. The CDR3 spells CSVEDRAGGKWEQYF. CDR3 in DNA: TGCAGCGTTGAAGATCGGGCAGGGGGGAAGTGGGAGCAGTACTTC.

In this sample, this clonotype turned up a few times. The V call is TRBV20-1, the J call TRBJ2-7; 9 bases match TRBD1. The CDR3 extends over 16 amino acids. Germline values: CDR1 DFQATT, CDR2 SNEGSKA (reference sequence). The V segment lost 8 bases and the J segment 3 bases; nucleotides outside the gene matches: 17. The CDR3 DNA sequence: TGCAGTACTCAACCTTTACGGACAGGGGCGGTCTACGAGCAGTACTTC. Encoded protein: CSTQPLRTGAVYEQYF.

Ten or more counts support this clonotype. The chain links TRBV29-1 to TRBJ2-7; D is ambiguous. The V gene lost 6 bases and the J gene lost 2 bases, with 14 bases spanning the gap. CDR1 is SQVTM and CDR2 is ANQGSEA in the germline V gene. This CDR3 comprises 13 residues. The CDR3 DNA is TGCAGCGTCACGCCTCACAAAGCCTACGAGCAGTACTTC. This translates into CSVTPHKAYEQYF.

This clonotype was observed at least ten times. The genes are TRBV10-3 and TRBJ2-5; the match to TRBD2 covers 11 bases. Unmatched junction bases numbered 1, after V lost 6 bases and J lost 1 base. The germline gives CDR1 ENHRY, CDR2 SYGVKD. This CDR3 contains 14 residues. In DNA, the CDR3 is TGTGCCATCAGGGGGACTAGCGGCCAAGAGACCCAGTACTTC. It specifies CAIRGTSGQETQYF.